What follows describes a single TCR beta chain. What it binds is not known. The CDR3 length is 15 residues. CDR1 and CDR2 (germline): KGHDR, SFDVKD. With V trimmed by 0 bases and J by 6 bases, 3 bases remained unmatched. The sample originates from a study of CD8 T cells in ankylosing spondylitis. Findings of the study overall: Enrichment of disease-linked clones was reportedly significant in matched ankylosing spondylitis synovial fluid. Existing reports had already noted some motif variants in reactive arthritis synovial fluid and blood. Ankylosing spondylitis blood seemed to carry a telltale TCR beta motif made of several highly homologous variants.

A single record per CDR3 protein comes from TCRdb applying MiXCR to the 5' RACE reads. The profile shows 470,000 or so distinct CDR3 sequences, more than 25% of them singletons. This clonotype originated in a male donor with ankylosing spondylitis. Material for sequencing was blood, either unsorted or a sorted T cell fraction (not recorded which). The chain joins TRBV24-1 to TRBJ2-3; 9 nucleotides match TRBD1. As DNA, the CDR3 is TGTGCCACCAGTGATTTGTTTGGACAGGGGGATACGCAGTATTTT. It codes for CATSDLFGQGDTQYF.